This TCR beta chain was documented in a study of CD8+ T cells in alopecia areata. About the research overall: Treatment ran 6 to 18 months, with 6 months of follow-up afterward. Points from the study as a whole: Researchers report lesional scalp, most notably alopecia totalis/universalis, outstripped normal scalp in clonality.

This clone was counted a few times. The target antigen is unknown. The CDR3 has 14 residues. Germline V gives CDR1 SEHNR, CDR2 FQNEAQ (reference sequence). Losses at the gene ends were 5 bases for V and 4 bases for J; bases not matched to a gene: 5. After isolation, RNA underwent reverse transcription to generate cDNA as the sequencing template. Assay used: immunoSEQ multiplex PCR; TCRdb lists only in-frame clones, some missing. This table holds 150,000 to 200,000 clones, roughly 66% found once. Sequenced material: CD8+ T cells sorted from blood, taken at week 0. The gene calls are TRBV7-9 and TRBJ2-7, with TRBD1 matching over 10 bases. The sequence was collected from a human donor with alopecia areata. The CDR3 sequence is CASSPGQGFYEQYF. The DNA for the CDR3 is TGTGCCAGCAGCCCGGGACAGGGGTTTTACGAGCAGTACTTC.